This TCR beta chain was recovered during a study of blood T cell repertoires in COVID-19. Data came from immunoSEQ multiplex PCR; TCRdb stores just in-frame clones and leaves some out. The sample includes some 180,000 clones, 75% to 85% of them seen just once. This clone was seen only a few times. The V end was cut by 5 bases, the J end by 6 bases, with 20 bases between. This CDR3 comprises 16 residues. Germline V lookup: CDR1 SGHTA, CDR2 FQGNSA. The chain couples TRBV7-2 to TRBJ2-1; D unresolved. This TCR came from a woman aged 40-49 years with COVID-19, enrolled during active disease. The sample comprised peripheral blood. CDR3 DNA sequence: TGTGCCAGCAGCCCACTCCGTTCTACCCGCGGCAATGAGCAGTTCTTC. It translates to CASSPLRSTRGNEQFF.